One T cell receptor (beta chain) is described in this entry. Its target is unknown. The data belong to a study of beta chain features in type 1 diabetes. Broader study findings: All four CD4+ subsets from Type 1 diabetes patients carried moderately but significantly shorter TCRB CDR3s.

The investigators reverse transcribed all of the isolated RNA, so they sequenced expressed TCRB transcripts. Libraries were prepared by immunoSEQ multiplex PCR; TCRdb keeps only in-frame clonotypes and omits some of them. The table records roughly 350,000 clones, over 8.5% of them present only once. In germline, CDR1 is SGDLS, CDR2 YYNGEE. V gave up 3 bases and J gave up 2 bases; unmatched junction bases: 5. The CDR3 is made up of 15 amino acids. The receptor was isolated from a man in his thirties or forties with type 1 diabetes. Sample: central memory CD4+ T cells from blood. The chain has TRBV9 and TRBJ2-7, with TRBD1 identical over 10 bases. This CDR3 is CASSATGTGAYEQYF. CDR3 nucleotides: TGTGCCAGCAGCGCTACCGGGACAGGGGCCTACGAGCAGTACTTC.